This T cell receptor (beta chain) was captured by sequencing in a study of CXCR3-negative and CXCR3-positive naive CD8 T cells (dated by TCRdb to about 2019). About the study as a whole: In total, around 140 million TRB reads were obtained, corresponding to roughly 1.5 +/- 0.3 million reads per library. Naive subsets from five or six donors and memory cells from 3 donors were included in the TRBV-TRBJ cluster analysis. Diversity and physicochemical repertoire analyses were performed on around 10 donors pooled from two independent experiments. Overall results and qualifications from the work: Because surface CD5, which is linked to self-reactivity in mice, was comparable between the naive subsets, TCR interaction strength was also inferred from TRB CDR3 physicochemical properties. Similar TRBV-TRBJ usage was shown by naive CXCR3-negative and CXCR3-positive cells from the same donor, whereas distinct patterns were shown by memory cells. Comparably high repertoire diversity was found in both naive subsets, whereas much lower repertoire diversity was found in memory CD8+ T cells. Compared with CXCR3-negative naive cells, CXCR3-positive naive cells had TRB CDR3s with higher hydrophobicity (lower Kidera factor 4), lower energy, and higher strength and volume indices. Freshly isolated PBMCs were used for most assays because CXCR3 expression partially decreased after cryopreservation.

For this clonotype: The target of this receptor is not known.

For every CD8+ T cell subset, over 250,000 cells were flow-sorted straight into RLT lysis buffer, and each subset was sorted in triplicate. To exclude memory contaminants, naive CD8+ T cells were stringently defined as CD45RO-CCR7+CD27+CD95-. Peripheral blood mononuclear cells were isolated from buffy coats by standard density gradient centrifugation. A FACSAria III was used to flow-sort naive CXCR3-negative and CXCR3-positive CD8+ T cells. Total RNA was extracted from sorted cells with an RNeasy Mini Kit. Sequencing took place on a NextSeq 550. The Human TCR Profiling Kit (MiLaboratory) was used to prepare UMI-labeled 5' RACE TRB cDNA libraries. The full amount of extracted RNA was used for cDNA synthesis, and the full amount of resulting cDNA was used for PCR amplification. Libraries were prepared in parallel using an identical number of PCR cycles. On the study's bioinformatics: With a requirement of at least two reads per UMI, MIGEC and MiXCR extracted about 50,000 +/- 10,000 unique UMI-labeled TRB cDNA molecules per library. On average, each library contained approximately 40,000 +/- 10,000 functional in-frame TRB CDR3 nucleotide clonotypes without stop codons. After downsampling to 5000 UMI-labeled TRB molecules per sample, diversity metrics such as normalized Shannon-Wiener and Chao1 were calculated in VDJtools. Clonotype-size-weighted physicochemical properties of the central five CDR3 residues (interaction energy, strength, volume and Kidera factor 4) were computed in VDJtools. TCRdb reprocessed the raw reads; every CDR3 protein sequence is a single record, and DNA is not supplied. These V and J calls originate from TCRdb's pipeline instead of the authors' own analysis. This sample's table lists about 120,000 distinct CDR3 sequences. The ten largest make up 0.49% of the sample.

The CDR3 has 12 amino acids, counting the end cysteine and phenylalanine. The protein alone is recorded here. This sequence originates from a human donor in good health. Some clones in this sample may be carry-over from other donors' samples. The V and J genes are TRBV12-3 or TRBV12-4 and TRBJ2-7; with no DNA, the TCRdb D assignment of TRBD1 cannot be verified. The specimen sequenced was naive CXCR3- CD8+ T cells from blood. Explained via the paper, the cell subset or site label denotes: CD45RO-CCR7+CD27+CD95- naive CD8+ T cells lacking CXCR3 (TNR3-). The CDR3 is CASRQVPYEQYF.